Included here is one T cell receptor (beta chain) sequence, with context. This clone has at least ten counts. The antigen it recognizes is unknown. No much larger clone exists at a distance of one base, and base qualities are not known. This entry belongs to a study of blood T cell repertoires in COVID-19 (dated by TCRdb to about 2020). With regard to the full study: Collaborator samples came from the United States, Italy and Spain and covered acute and convalescent phases of COVID-19. The prospective study material was composed of cDNA or gDNA derived from T cells, B-cell-depleted T cells, or PBMCs. Subjects who had been exposed to COVID-19, were actively infected with it, or had recovered from it provided the deeply sampled blood TCRbeta repertoires that made up the dataset. The repertoires were released in a freely available public database intended as a resource for research on the immune response to SARS-CoV-2. Samples came from the ongoing ImmuneRACE study (first 160 participants) plus 1,254 subjects from 6 global collaborators. Sample metadata almost always included a de-identified subject ID, COVID-19 status, age in years and sex. Where available, HLA class I and class II types were taken from metadata supplied by the sample provider and were not determined by assay-based typing.

The immunoSEQ Assay, a bias-controlled multiplex PCR, was used to amplify TCRbeta CDR3 regions from genomic DNA. As for the original processing: The number of nucleated cells in each sample was estimated by amplification of reference gene primers within the assay. To quantify the absolute abundance of each unique TCRbeta CDR3 rearrangement, sequence reads were collapsed and filtered. For each sample, productive Simpson clonality was calculated as the square root of Simpson's diversity index across productive rearrangements. What TCRdb holds here is the immuneACCESS table cut down to in-frame rearrangements. Part of the clones is not present; checked against another copy, under half of the missing clones reflect an unresolved V gene, and the others are unexplained. Clonal size and the V and J genes are those of that table, whereas D and trimming came from the DNA. This sample gives 120,000 to 150,000 clones in total; roughly 81% of them show up just once. The ten largest clonotypes hold 2% to 3% of the sample.

Whole blood was collected in K2EDTA tubes by collaborating institutions according to the institutions' own protocols. Collaborator samples were shipped for TCRbeta analysis as frozen whole blood, isolated PBMCs, or DNA extracted from either sample type. What the authors observed across the whole study: How much clinical and demographic metadata was included differed by source and by participant, and the metadata was provided uncurated.

The germline V gene gives CDR1 as SGHTA and CDR2 as FQGNSA. Reading from cysteine to phenylalanine, the CDR3 counts 15 amino acids. Only CDR3 DNA is held: 45 bases, read in frame from base 1. The V and J ends are trimmed by 5 bases and 3 bases, leaving 11 bases between them. Sequences were obtained from peripheral blood. The rearranged chain carries TRBV7-2 and TRBJ1-6; TRBD1 is a weak D gene call, 5 bases matching. This receptor was obtained from a human donor with acute or convalescent COVID-19. The donor label of this sample is uncertain. The DNA sequence is as follows: TGTGCCAGCAGCCCCCTGACAGACTATAATTCACCCCTCCACTTT. This is translated as CASSPLTDYNSPLHF.